This TCR beta chain is from a study of technical replicates of blood from a few donors. The CDR3 has 14 amino acids. V was cut by 3 bases and J by 6 bases, with 13 bases left in between. Germline loops: CDR1 MDHEN, CDR2 SYDVKM. The table came from immunoSEQ multiplex PCR; TCRdb's copy has only in-frame clones and leaves some out. The top ten clones hold under 0.3% of a sample with 75,000 to 90,000 clones, around nine tenths of them seen once. The sample taken for sequencing was T cells isolated from PBMCs. This rearrangement joins TRBV28 to TRBJ2-3; tentative D call: TRBD2 (5 bases). This clonotype originated in a human donor in good health. CDR3 DNA sequence: TGTGCCAGCAGTTTGATTCGCCCGGGGGATACGCAGTATTTT. Protein: CASSLIRPGDTQYF.